Each of the 24 T cell receptor beta chains below was sequenced from the same sample in a study of quantifying T cell responses using KT2 cells. Background on the study: TCR alpha and beta constant-region primers primed reverse transcription of RNA.

Each cDNA got a UMI-containing oligo ligated at its 3' end. The first PCR ran three to four cycles with an equimolar RC1.1 and RC1.2 beta primer mix. TCRdb itself ran the UMI-ligation and nested PCR reads through MiXCR, one entry per CDR3 protein. The repertoire holds about 30,000 distinct CDR3 sequences, approximately 6.8% seen once, with around 14% in the top ten. The sequencing input was PBMCs spiked with cells of the T cell clone KT2. The receptors originated from a human donor.

Many counts were recorded for this clonotype. The rearrangement joins TRBV20-1 to TRBJ2-3; D might be TRBD2 (5 bases). The CDR3 has 19 residues. Germline V gene data show CDR1 as DFQATT and CDR2 as SNEGSKA (reference sequence). V shed 1 base and J shed 0 bases, with 23 bases lying between them. The CDR3: CSARAQSRGAKTSTDTQYF. DNA for the CDR3: TGCAGTGCTAGAGCCCAAAGTCGGGGAGCGAAAACTAGCACAGATACGCAGTATTTT.

The chain links TRBV12-5 to TRBJ2-7, with 7 bases lining up with TRBD1. The germline V gene encodes CDR1 LGHNT and CDR2 FRNRAP. The junction had 9 bases not matched to a gene; V was cut back by 6 bases and J by 1 base. The CDR3 is 15 amino acids. In DNA, the CDR3 is TGTGCTAGTGGACTCGCCGCGGACAGGTCCTACGAGCAGTACTTC. The encoded protein is CASGLAADRSYEQYF.

This clonotype was found many times. The V and J genes are TRBV4-2 and TRBJ2-6, with D possibly being TRBD2 (5 bases). Germline V gene data show CDR1 as LGHNA and CDR2 as YNFKEQ. This CDR3 has 16 residues. Trimming cost V 1 base and J 1 base, with 8 bases left between them. CDR3 in amino acids: CASSQAEGSGANVLTF. The CDR3 DNA is TGTGCCAGCAGCCAAGCAGAGGGTTCTGGGGCCAACGTCCTGACTTTC.

About this clonotype: Sequence at one end of the junction differs from germline and may be a read error. The V call is TRBV6-2 or TRBV6-3, the J call TRBJ2-7, with a tentative D call TRBD1 (6 bases). CDR3 length: 15 residues. Germline V gives CDR1 MNHEY, CDR2 SVGEGT. This CDR3 is CASSYQGRRGNEQDF. The CDR3 region has the DNA TGTGCCAGCAGCTACCAGGGGCGCCGAGGTAACGAGCAGGACTTC.

This clonotype was seen repeatedly, ten times or more. The gene calls are TRBV20-1 and TRBJ2-1; unclear D gene. CDR3 length: 11 amino acids. V shed 2 bases and J shed 7 bases, with 6 bases lying between them. Germline CDR1 and CDR2: DFQATT and SNEGSKA (reference sequence). The CDR3 DNA reads as TGCAGTGCTAGACACCTAAATGAGCAGTTCTTC. This sequence encodes CSARHLNEQFF.

The count of this clonotype is one. The gene calls are TRBV7-9 and TRBJ2-1; D perhaps matches TRBD2 (6 bases). The CDR3 spans 15 residues. Trimming removed 7 bases from V and 5 bases from J, with 18 bases in between. Germline assignment: CDR1 SEHNR and CDR2 FQNEAQ (reference sequence). The CDR3: CASNLGASAHNEQFF. DNA for the CDR3: TGTGCCAGCAACCTTGGGGCTAGCGCCCACAATGAGCAGTTCTTC.

The chain couples TRBV12-3 or TRBV12-4 to TRBJ2-5; possibly TRBD1 for D (6 bases). The CDR3 totals 15 residues. V gave up 5 bases and J gave up 3 bases, with 16 bases separating them. The CDR3 DNA reads TGTGCCAGCAGTCTGTTGGACAGCCGAGAAGAGACCCAGTACTTC. Translated, it gives CASSLLDSREETQYF.

This clonotype has a count of ten or more. V is TRBV3-1 and J is TRBJ1-3; D gene unclear. Germline CDR1 LGHDT, CDR2 YNNKEL (reference sequence). The CDR3 spans 15 residues. V dropped 4 bases and J dropped 0 bases, with 10 bases sitting between them. CDR3 bases: TGTGCCAGCAGCCCCGGGTTGAGCTCTGGAAACACCATATATTTT. Translation gives CASSPGLSSGNTIYF.

This clonotype was found many times. The chain uses TRBV27 and TRBJ2-3; TRBD1 matches 7 bases. Germline trimming cut 9 bases from V and 9 bases from J; bases unmatched to any gene: 18. CDR3 length equals 15 residues. Germline-derived CDR1 and CDR2 are MNHEY and SMNVEV (reference sequence). The CDR3 sequence: CASQKNRGPKTTQYF. The CDR3 nucleotides are TGTGCCAGTCAGAAAAACAGGGGCCCGAAGACAACGCAGTATTTT.

This clonotype was counted many times. This chain uses TRBV12-3 or TRBV12-4 with TRBJ1-6; D is undetermined. With 6 bases removed from V and 9 bases from J, the gap between germline ends came to 9 bases. This CDR3 comprises 12 residues. DNA for the CDR3: TGTGCCAGCAGCCCGGATGGTTCACCCCTCCACTTT. It encodes CASSPDGSPLHF.

This clonotype was recorded a few times. This sequence joins TRBV18 and TRBJ2-3; weak D call: TRBD2 (6 bases). The V end was cut by 7 bases, the J end by 0 bases, with 8 bases between. The CDR3 extends over 13 amino acids. CDR1 is KGHSH, CDR2 LQKENI, per germline. The CDR3 is CASCSGSTDTQYF. For the CDR3, the DNA is TGTGCCAGCTGCAGCGGGAGCACAGATACGCAGTATTTT.

This clonotype was found many times. The chain carries TRBV20-1 and TRBJ2-1; weak D call: TRBD2 (5 bases). The CDR3 has 14 amino acids. V lost 3 bases, J lost 8 bases, and 17 bases lay in between. Germline lookup yields CDR1 DFQATT and CDR2 SNEGSKA (reference sequence). CDR3 in amino acids: CSARNPRGLDEQFF. The CDR3 DNA sequence: TGCAGTGCTAGGAACCCTAGAGGGTTGGATGAGCAGTTCTTC.

This chain uses TRBV30 with TRBJ2-1, with D tentatively TRBD1 (6 bases). CDR3 size: 14 residues. CDR1 and CDR2 (germline): GTSNPN, SVGIG (reference sequence). V lost 5 bases to trimming and J lost 6 bases, with 17 bases between them. This chain's CDR3 is CAWEFWGRRNEQFF. In nucleotides, the CDR3 is TGTGCCTGGGAGTTCTGGGGGCGACGCAATGAGCAGTTCTTC.

This clonotype came up many times. J is TRBJ2-1 and V is TRBV5-4, with D perhaps TRBD2 (5 bases). Trimming removed 0 bases at V and 7 bases at J, with 8 bases between. This CDR3 region has 13 residues. CDR1 and CDR2 from the germline V gene are SGHNT and YYREEE (reference sequence). CDR3 amino acids: CASSLAAVNEQFF. The CDR3 DNA sequence: TGTGCCAGCAGCTTGGCAGCGGTAAATGAGCAGTTCTTC. Drawing the rest from reference TRBV5-4 and TRBJ2-1, the complete variable domain is ETGVTQSPTHLIKTRGQQVTLRCSSQSGHNTVSWYQQALGQGPQFIFQYYREEENGRGNFPPRFSGLQFPNYSSELNVNALELDDSALYLCASSLAAVNEQFFGPGTRLTVL.

Only a few counts were recorded for this clonotype. The chain carries TRBV7-8 and TRBJ1-1, with TRBD1 as a possible D gene (6 bases). The V gene lost 3 bases and the J gene lost 8 bases, with 19 bases spanning the gap. The CDR3 runs 15 residues. The germline V gene encodes CDR1 SGHVS and CDR2 FQNEAQ. The CDR3 is CASSFFVGGTGEAFF. The CDR3 nucleotides are TGTGCCAGCAGCTTCTTCGTAGGGGGTACAGGGGAAGCTTTCTTT.

This clonotype was detected ten times or more. The CDR3 sequence is CSGRGPAATGELFF. The CDR3 bases are TGCAGTGGGAGAGGACCAGCTGCCACCGGGGAGCTGTTTTTT. The gene calls are TRBV20-1 and TRBJ2-2, with D unclear. Between the trimmed V and J ends, which lost 7 bases and 4 bases, there was a span of 16 bases. Germline loops: CDR1 DFQATT, CDR2 SNEGSKA (reference sequence). CDR3 length: 14 residues.

The chain carries TRBV6-2 or TRBV6-3 and TRBJ2-1, with D maybe TRBD2 (5 bases). The CDR3 runs 14 residues. Per the germline V gene, CDR1 is MNHEY and CDR2 is SVGEGT. The V end lost 2 bases, the J end lost 9 bases, and 14 bases lay between the germline ends. In DNA form, the CDR3 reads TGTGCCAGCAGTTACGGGCAGGAGGCCGGTGAGCAGTTCTTC. The encoded protein is CASSYGQEAGEQFF.

This clonotype was counted between two and nine times. The chain uses TRBV10-3 and TRBJ2-1, with 11 bases that match TRBD1. J lost 2 bases, V lost 5 bases, and 5 bases had no gene match. CDR1 and CDR2 from the germline V gene are ENHRY and SYGVKD. The CDR3 covers 16 residues. CDR3 amino acids: CAISRLDRGPYNEQFF. CDR3 coding DNA: TGTGCCATCAGTCGATTGGACAGGGGGCCCTACAATGAGCAGTTCTTC.

This clonotype turned up a few times. The rearrangement joins TRBV11-2 to TRBJ1-3, with D possibly matching TRBD1 (5 bases). Per germline, CDR1 SGHAT and CDR2 FQNNGV. V lost 4 bases, J lost 0 bases, and 10 bases lay in between. The CDR3 is 15 residues long. CDR3 amino acids: CASSSGGASGNTIYF. CDR3 DNA: TGTGCCAGCAGCTCCGGAGGGGCCTCTGGAAACACCATATATTTT.

This clonotype appeared many times. The chain combines TRBV6-5 with TRBJ1-1; D gene uncertain. The germline V gene encodes CDR1 MNHEY and CDR2 SVGAGI. This CDR3 is built from 14 residues. The V and J ends lost 0 bases and 5 bases respectively, with 10 bases between them. CDR3 amino acids: CASSYSTLRTEAFF. The CDR3, as DNA: TGTGCCAGCAGTTACTCGACCTTGAGGACTGAAGCTTTCTTT.

This clonotype turned up a few times. Here the CDR3 reads CASSLELRSPLHF. CDR3 in DNA: TGTGCCAGCAGCTTAGAGCTGCGGTCACCCCTCCACTTT. The rearrangement links TRBV7-6 to TRBJ1-6; no reliable D call. Germline V gives CDR1 SGHVS, CDR2 FNYEAQ. The CDR3 runs 13 residues. The ends were cut back, 1 base at V and 10 bases at J, with 8 bases in the middle. Filled out from reference TRBV7-6 and TRBJ1-6, the complete variable domain reads GAGVSQSPRYKVTKRGQDVALRCDPISGHVSLYWYRQALGQGPEFLTYFNYEAQQDKSGLPNDRFSAERPEGSISTLTIQRTEQRDSAMYRCASSLELRSPLHFGNGTRLTVT.

This clonotype is labeled as medium-sized. The rearrangement joins TRBV7-8 to TRBJ2-3; weak D call: TRBD1 (5 bases). The CDR3 is 16 residues long. The ends were cut back, 5 bases at V and 4 bases at J, with 19 bases in the middle. Germline loops: CDR1 SGHVS, CDR2 FQNEAQ. The chain's CDR3 is CASSTGHPSMADTQYF. For the CDR3, the DNA is TGTGCCAGCAGCACTGGACATCCCTCGATGGCAGATACGCAGTATTTT.

V usage is TRBV7-8 and J usage is TRBJ1-4; D remains unclear. Between the trimmed V and J ends, which lost 3 bases and 3 bases, there was a span of 14 bases. The CDR3 totals 16 residues. Germline V lookup: CDR1 SGHVS, CDR2 FQNEAQ. The CDR3 DNA sequence: TGTGCCAGCAGCTTCATTTCGGGAAACCCTAATGAAAAACTGTTTTTT. This encodes CASSFISGNPNEKLFF.

This clonotype is classed as medium-sized. V is TRBV6-4 and J is TRBJ2-1; 11 nucleotides agree with TRBD2. CDR3 length equals 15 residues. Trimming took 0 bases from V and 6 from J; bases not matched to a gene: 1. Germline CDR1 MRHNA, CDR2 SNTAGT. This CDR3 reads CASSDSSGGANEQFF. The CDR3 bases are TGTGCCAGCAGTGACTCTAGCGGGGGGGCCAATGAGCAGTTCTTC.